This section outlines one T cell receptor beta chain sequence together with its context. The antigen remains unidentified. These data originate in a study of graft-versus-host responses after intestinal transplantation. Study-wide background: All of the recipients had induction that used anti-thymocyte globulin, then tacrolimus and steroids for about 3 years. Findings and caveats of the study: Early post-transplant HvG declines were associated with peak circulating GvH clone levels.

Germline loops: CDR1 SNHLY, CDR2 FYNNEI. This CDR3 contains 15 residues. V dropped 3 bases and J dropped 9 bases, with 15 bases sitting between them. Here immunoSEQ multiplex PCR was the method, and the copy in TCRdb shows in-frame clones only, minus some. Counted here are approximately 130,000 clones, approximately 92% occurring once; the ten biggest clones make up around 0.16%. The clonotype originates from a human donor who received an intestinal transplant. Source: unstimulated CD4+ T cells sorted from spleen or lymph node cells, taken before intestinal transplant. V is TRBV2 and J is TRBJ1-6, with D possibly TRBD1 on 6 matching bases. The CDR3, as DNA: TGTGCCAGCAGTGATGGGCAGGGGATGGCTTCACCCCTCCACTTT. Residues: CASSDGQGMASPLHF.